Following are 27 T cell receptor beta chains from one sample sequenced in a study of CD8 T cells in Susac syndrome. cDNA came from roughly 0.53 to 1 ug RNA primed by random hexamers. TCRdb called the immunoSEQ multiplex PCR reads again in MiXCR, with one record for every CDR3 protein. The sample has 150,000 to 200,000 distinct CDR3 sequences, 94% seen once. Input material: CD4+ T cells from PBMCs. All receptors come from a human donor with multiple sclerosis.

The chain uses TRBV5-4 and TRBJ2-4; TRBD2 agrees at 12 bases. V lost 4 bases to trimming and J lost 9 bases; unmatched junction nucleotides: 8. Per the germline V gene, CDR1 is SGHNT and CDR2 is YYREEE (reference sequence). The length of the CDR3 is 15 residues. CDR3: CASSTLAGGPFIQYF. CDR3 nucleotide sequence: TGTGCCAGCAGCACCCTAGCGGGAGGGCCGTTCATTCAGTACTTC.

The CDR3 sequence: CASSLVFSGANVLTF. The CDR3 DNA is TGCGCCAGCAGCTTGGTTTTTTCTGGGGCCAACGTCCTGACTTTC. J is TRBJ2-6 and V is TRBV5-1; D unclear. Germline V gives CDR1 SGHRS, CDR2 YFSETQ. The length of the CDR3 is 15 residues. Trimming pared 0 bases from V and 1 base from J, leaving 5 bases between. Filled out from reference TRBV5-1 and TRBJ2-6, the complete variable domain reads KAGVTQTPRYLIKTRGQQVTLSCSPISGHRSVSWYQQTPGQGLQFLFEYFSETQRNKGNFPGRFSGRQFSNSRSEMNVSTLELGDSALYLCASSLVFSGANVLTFGAGSRLTVL.

The rearrangement uses TRBV16 and TRBJ2-7; D gene ambiguous. The CDR3 consists of 13 residues. Germline-derived CDR1 and CDR2 are KGHSY and FQNENV. V was clipped by 4 bases and J by 2 bases, with 9 bases between them. CDR3 DNA: TGTGCCAGCAGCCGTGCAGCCACCTACGAGCAGTACTTC. It encodes CASSRAATYEQYF.

In DNA, the CDR3 is TGTGCCATCACCCGGGACAGCGACACTGAAGCTTTCTTT. Residues: CAITRDSDTEAFF. This rearrangement joins TRBV10-3 to TRBJ1-1, with 7 bases matching TRBD1. Germline CDR1 and CDR2: ENHRY and SYGVKD. The CDR3 length is 13 residues. Unmatched junction bases numbered 5, after V lost 7 bases and J lost 3 bases.

V is TRBV6-5 and J is TRBJ1-2; D is possibly TRBD1 (6 bases). V was shortened by 2 bases and J by 4 bases, with 8 bases between the two germline ends. The germline V gene has CDR1 MNHEY and CDR2 SVGAGI. The CDR3 sequence is 13 residues long. The CDR3 is CASSYVDSYGYTF. The CDR3 DNA reads TGTGCCAGCAGTTACGTGGACAGCTATGGCTACACCTTC.

The V gene is TRBV28, the J gene TRBJ2-1, with D unclear. Germline CDR1 MDHEN, CDR2 SYDVKM. Trimming left V 3 bases short and J 8 bases short, with 17 bases between. This CDR3 region has 15 residues. CDR3 amino acids: CASSFSTENQDEQFF. The CDR3 bases are TGTGCCAGCAGTTTCTCGACGGAAAACCAGGATGAGCAGTTCTTC. The variable domain in full, with the rest retrieved from reference TRBV28 and TRBJ2-1, is DVKVTQSSRYLVKRTGEKVFLECVQDMDHENMFWYRQDPGLGLRLIYFSYDVKMKEKGDIPEGYSVSREKKERFSLILESASTNQTSMYLCASSFSTENQDEQFFGPGTRLTVL.

This clonotype was counted between two and nine times. The rearrangement uses TRBV6-5 and TRBJ2-7; D not resolved. V was trimmed by 10 bases and J by 2 bases, leaving 0 bases between them. There are 8 residues in the CDR3. From germline, CDR1 is MNHEY and CDR2 SVGAGI. CDR3: CATYEQYF. DNA of the CDR3: TGTGCCACCTACGAGCAGTACTTC.

The rearrangement links TRBV7-2 to TRBJ2-7; the match to TRBD2 covers 8 bases. Germline CDR1 SGHTA, CDR2 FQGNSA. The junction had 15 bases not matched to a gene; V was cut back by 2 bases and J by 3 bases. The length of the CDR3 is 18 residues. Here the CDR3 reads CASSLRPLTSGDVYEQYF. The CDR3 DNA reads as TGTGCCAGCAGCTTAAGGCCTCTCACTAGCGGAGACGTCTACGAGCAGTACTTC.

This chain joins TRBV6-6 and TRBJ2-3; D gene ambiguous. The germline gives CDR1 MNHNY, CDR2 SVGAGI (reference sequence). The CDR3 loop spans 15 amino acids. DNA of the CDR3: TGTGCTCCCCGCCGACCGGACCGCGGCACAGATACGCAGTATTTT. This encodes CAPRRPDRGTDTQYF.

CDR3 DNA: TGTGCCAGCAGCCTTAAGGGGGGGCCCTTCCAAGGCAATCAGCCCCAGCATTTT. Protein: CASSLKGGPFQGNQPQHF. The rearrangement uses TRBV6-1 and TRBJ1-5; maybe TRBD1 (6 bases). V lost 6 bases, J lost 2 bases, and 23 bases lay in between. Germline-derived CDR1 and CDR2 are MNHNS and SASEGT. This CDR3 spans 18 amino acids.

CDR3 coding DNA: TGTGCCAGCAGCCTGGACAGCACTGAAGCTTTCTTT. Translation: CASSLDSTEAFF. The chain joins TRBV7-2 to TRBJ1-1; possible D gene TRBD1, 6 bases. Per germline, CDR1 SGHTA and CDR2 FQGNSA. The germline V and J ends were trimmed by 5 bases and 4 bases, with 8 bases remaining between them. The CDR3 has 12 amino acids.

This sequence joins TRBV6-5 and TRBJ2-5; tentatively, D is TRBD2 (6 bases). Germline lookup yields CDR1 MNHEY and CDR2 SVGAGI. The V and J ends lost 5 bases and 5 bases respectively, with 12 bases between them. The CDR3 sequence is 13 residues long. The CDR3 DNA is TGTGCCAGCAGTCGGAGGGGTTTGGAGACCCAGTACTTC. This sequence encodes CASSRRGLETQYF.

This clonotype was observed once. The V and J genes are TRBV2 and TRBJ2-7, with D perhaps matching TRBD2 (6 bases). Germline V gene lookup returns CDR1 SNHLY and CDR2 FYNNEI. The CDR3 is 14 amino acids. V lost 7 bases and J lost 0, with 13 bases in between. CDR3 in amino acids: CASKVGGSSYEQYF. CDR3 coding DNA: TGTGCCAGCAAGGTAGGAGGGAGCTCCTACGAGCAGTACTTC.

The gene calls are TRBV20-1 and TRBJ2-4, with 11 positions matching TRBD2. The germline V gene has CDR1 DFQATT and CDR2 SNEGSKA (reference sequence). J was trimmed by 0 bases and V by 2 bases; bases with no gene match: 15. This CDR3 region has 20 residues. The CDR3: CSARPQRGTSGTLAKNIQYF. The CDR3 DNA is TGCAGTGCTAGACCTCAAAGAGGGACTAGCGGCACCTTAGCCAAAAACATTCAGTACTTC.

This sequence joins TRBV18 and TRBJ2-7; maybe TRBD2 (7 bases). The CDR3 is 13 residues long. Germline values: CDR1 KGHSH, CDR2 LQKENI. V lost 6 bases and J 7 bases, leaving 16 bases between the germline ends. The CDR3 here is CASSFGGGEEQYF. Written as DNA, the CDR3 is TGTGCCAGCTCGTTCGGCGGGGGCGAAGAGCAGTACTTC.

The rearrangement uses TRBV30 and TRBJ2-7, with no clear D. V was clipped by 0 bases and J by 3 bases, with 6 bases between them. Germline V gene sequence: CDR1 GTSNPN, CDR2 SVGIG (reference sequence). CDR3 length: 12 residues. The CDR3 bases are TGTGCCTGGAGTGTACGTCGCTACGAGCAGTACTTC. This encodes CAWSVRRYEQYF.

V usage is TRBV5-1 and J usage is TRBJ2-7; no clear D gene. V lost 0 bases to trimming and J lost 1 base, with 8 bases between them. Germline loops: CDR1 SGHRS, CDR2 YFSETQ. The CDR3 spans 14 residues. Written as DNA, the CDR3 is TGCGCCAGCAGCTTGGGGGTGACGTCCTACGAGCAGTACTTC. Translated: CASSLGVTSYEQYF.

To note about this clonotype: At one of its ends the junction is not consistent with the germline gene, which may arise from a read error. The V gene is TRBV2, the J gene TRBJ1-5; TRBD1 might be the D (6 bases). The CDR3 has 10 amino acids. In germline, CDR1 is SNHLY, CDR2 FYNNEI. CDR3 in amino acids: CASREGQLIF. In DNA form, the CDR3 reads TGTGCCAGCAGGGAAGGACAGCTGATTTTT.

V and J are TRBV3-1 and TRBJ1-1; D perhaps matches TRBD1 (6 bases). The CDR3 is made up of 14 amino acids. Germline V gene data show CDR1 as LGHDT and CDR2 as YNNKEL (reference sequence). V was cut by 1 base and J by 3 bases, with 9 bases left in between. The CDR3 region is CASSQANRDTEAFF. The DNA for the CDR3 is TGTGCCAGCAGCCAAGCCAACAGGGACACTGAAGCTTTCTTT.

The chain links TRBV21-1 to TRBJ2-5; the table's TRBD1 call for D was not verified on the DNA. TRBV21-1 is given as a pseudogene. The CDR3 has 14 amino acids. As DNA, the CDR3 is TGTGCCAGCAGCATCAGGGGGCGCGGGGAGACCCAGTACTTC. Protein: CASSIRGRGETQYF.

The chain carries TRBV7-8 and TRBJ1-2; 7 nucleotides line up with TRBD1. CDR3 length: 13 residues. The V segment lost 2 bases and the J segment 6 bases; nucleotides outside the gene matches: 3. Per germline, CDR1 SGHVS and CDR2 FQNEAQ. The CDR3 loop reads CASSLPGQNGYTF. CDR3 in DNA: TGTGCCAGCAGCTTACCGGGACAGAATGGCTACACCTTC. Full variable domain (rest looked up from reference TRBV7-8 and TRBJ1-2): GAGVSQSPRYKVAKRGQDVALRCDPISGHVSLFWYQQALGQGPEFLTYFQNEAQLDKSGLPSDRFFAERPEGSVSTLKIQRTQQEDSAVYLCASSLPGQNGYTFGSGTRLTVV.

The chain carries TRBV2 and TRBJ2-5; D is unclear. V gave up 1 base and J gave up 7 bases, with 7 bases separating them. Germline values: CDR1 SNHLY, CDR2 FYNNEI. The CDR3 extends over 12 amino acids. CDR3 in DNA: TGTGCCAGCAGTGAAGGATTGGGGACCCAGTACTTC. Protein: CASSEGLGTQYF.

The J gene is TRBJ1-1, the V gene TRBV28, with unresolved D. Deletions cut 9 bases from V and 4 bases from J, with 9 bases between. The CDR3 contains 11 residues. CDR1 and CDR2 from the germline V gene are MDHEN and SYDVKM. CDR3 bases: TGTGCCAGTTCCAGGCTCACTGAAGCTTTCTTT. Residues: CASSRLTEAFF.

CDR3 nucleotides: TGTGCCTCCTCGGGACTAGAAGTCACCGGGGAGCTGTTTTTT. It codes for CASSGLEVTGELFF. The genes are TRBV10-3 and TRBJ2-2, with 8 bases matching TRBD2. There are 14 residues in the CDR3. J gave up 4 bases and V 11 bases, and 9 bases lay outside the gene matches. Germline-derived CDR1 and CDR2 are ENHRY and SYGVKD.

This clonotype has only one observation. As DNA, the CDR3 is TGTGCCAGCAGTGGCAGGGAGCTCTACGAGCAGTACTTC. It codes for CASSGRELYEQYF. This rearrangement joins TRBV27 to TRBJ2-7, with D perhaps assigned TRBD1 or TRBD2 (5 bases each). The CDR3 runs 13 residues. Germline V CDR1 and CDR2: MNHEY, SMNVEV (reference sequence). V was clipped by 5 bases and J by 3 bases, with 11 bases between them.

About this clonotype itself: One end of the junction varies from germline; a read error may be responsible. V gene TRBV5-1 combines with J gene TRBJ1-6; a possible D gene is TRBD1 (6 bases). This CDR3 is 15 amino acids long. Per germline, CDR1 SGHRS and CDR2 YFSETQ. The CDR3 DNA sequence: TGCGCCAGCAGCCCAGTAACACGGGGCCAGGGGTCACCACATTTT. Protein: CASSPVTRGQGSPHF.

The chain couples TRBV20-1 to TRBJ1-2; 8 nucleotides agree with TRBD1. Per germline, CDR1 DFQATT and CDR2 SNEGSKA (reference sequence). The junction had 8 bases not matched to a gene; V was cut back by 1 base and J by 7 bases. The CDR3 runs to 14 residues. DNA of the CDR3: TGCAGTGCTAGAGCTACGGACAGGGACGGTGGCTACACCTTC. Its protein product is CSARATDRDGGYTF.